This T cell receptor beta chain was obtained from a study of T cell responses to AZD1222 COVID-19 vaccine. The protocol was immunoSEQ multiplex PCR, while the TCRdb copy is restricted to in-frame clones and leaves out a portion. The sample shows approximately 35,000 clones, approximately 86% of them seen only once. Germline V gene sequence: CDR1 KGHSH, CDR2 LQKENI. V was cut by 4 bases and J by 3 bases, with 10 bases left in between. The CDR3 has 14 amino acids. This rearrangement joins TRBV18 to TRBJ2-1, with D possibly matching TRBD2 (6 bases). Specimen: peripheral blood, collected on day 0 of AZD1222 vaccination. The receptor was derived from an adult in good health. CDR3 nucleotides: TGTGCCAGCTCACTCCCGGGACTCTACAATGAGCAGTTCTTC. It is translated as CASSLPGLYNEQFF.